Following are 5 T cell receptor beta chains from one sample sequenced in a study of shared clonotypes between healthy human individuals. Sequencing was performed with immunoSEQ multiplex PCR; in TCRdb, only in-frame clones are kept and a portion is missing. The sample includes approximately 400,000 clones, 96% of them seen just once. The source material was memory CD8+ T cells sorted from blood. The subset denotes: CD45RO+ cells pooled with CCR7-negative TemRA cells. Receptors originate from a man aged 25-40 years in good health.

Remarks on this clone: A read error may produce the germline difference seen at one junction end. This chain uses TRBV25-1 with TRBJ1-3; the D is unclear. The germline gives CDR1 MGHDK, CDR2 SYGVNS. CDR3 length: 14 amino acids. CDR3 sequence (DNA): TGTGCCAGCAGTCAATCGGGGTCTGGAACCACCATATATTTT. Its protein is CASSQSGSGTTIYF.

The CDR3 nucleotides read TGTGCCAGCAGTTACCCGGGCCTGGGAGAGACCCAGTACTTC. This translates into CASSYPGLGETQYF. The chain carries TRBV6-5 and TRBJ2-5; no clear D gene. Germline loops: CDR1 MNHEY, CDR2 SVGAGI. V was cut by 2 bases and J by 4 bases, with 11 bases left in between. The CDR3 consists of 14 residues.

The V and J genes are TRBV29-1 and TRBJ2-7; no definite D call. The V end was cut by 4 bases, the J end by 7 bases, with 17 bases between. CDR3 size: 13 residues. The V gene's germline CDR1 is SQVTM and CDR2 ANQGSEA. The CDR3 protein is CSVAWWQTTEQYF. In nucleotides, the CDR3 is TGCAGCGTTGCATGGTGGCAGACCACGGAGCAGTACTTC.

The chain couples TRBV10-3 to TRBJ2-3; 7 nucleotides line up with TRBD2. CDR3 length: 15 residues. Unmatched junction bases numbered 6, after V lost 3 bases and J lost 3 bases. Germline loops: CDR1 ENHRY, CDR2 SYGVKD. CDR3 sequence (DNA): TGTGCCATCAGTGAAAGGGCCGGGGGGACAGATACGCAGTATTTT. Residues: CAISERAGGTDTQYF.

The chain is built from TRBV2 and TRBJ2-1; no clear D. V lost 2 bases and J 3 bases, leaving 14 bases between the germline ends. The CDR3 sequence is 16 residues long. CDR1 and CDR2 (germline): SNHLY, FYNNEI. The CDR3: CASSEYRAGFYNEQFF. In nucleotides, the CDR3 is TGTGCCAGCAGTGAATACCGGGCAGGTTTCTACAATGAGCAGTTCTTC.